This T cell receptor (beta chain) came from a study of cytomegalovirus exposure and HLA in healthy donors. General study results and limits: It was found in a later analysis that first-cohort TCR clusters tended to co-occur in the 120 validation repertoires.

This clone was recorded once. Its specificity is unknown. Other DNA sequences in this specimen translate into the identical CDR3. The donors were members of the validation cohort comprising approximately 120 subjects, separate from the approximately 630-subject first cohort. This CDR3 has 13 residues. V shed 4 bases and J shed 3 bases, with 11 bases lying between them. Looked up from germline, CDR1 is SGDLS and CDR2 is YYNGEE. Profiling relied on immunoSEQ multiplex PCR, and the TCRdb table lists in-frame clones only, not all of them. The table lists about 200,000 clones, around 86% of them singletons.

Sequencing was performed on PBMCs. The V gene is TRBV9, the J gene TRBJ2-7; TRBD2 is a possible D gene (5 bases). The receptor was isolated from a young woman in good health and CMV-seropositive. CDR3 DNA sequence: TGTGCCAGCAGCCCCCGGGGTGGCTACGAGCAGTACTTC. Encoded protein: CASSPRGGYEQYF.